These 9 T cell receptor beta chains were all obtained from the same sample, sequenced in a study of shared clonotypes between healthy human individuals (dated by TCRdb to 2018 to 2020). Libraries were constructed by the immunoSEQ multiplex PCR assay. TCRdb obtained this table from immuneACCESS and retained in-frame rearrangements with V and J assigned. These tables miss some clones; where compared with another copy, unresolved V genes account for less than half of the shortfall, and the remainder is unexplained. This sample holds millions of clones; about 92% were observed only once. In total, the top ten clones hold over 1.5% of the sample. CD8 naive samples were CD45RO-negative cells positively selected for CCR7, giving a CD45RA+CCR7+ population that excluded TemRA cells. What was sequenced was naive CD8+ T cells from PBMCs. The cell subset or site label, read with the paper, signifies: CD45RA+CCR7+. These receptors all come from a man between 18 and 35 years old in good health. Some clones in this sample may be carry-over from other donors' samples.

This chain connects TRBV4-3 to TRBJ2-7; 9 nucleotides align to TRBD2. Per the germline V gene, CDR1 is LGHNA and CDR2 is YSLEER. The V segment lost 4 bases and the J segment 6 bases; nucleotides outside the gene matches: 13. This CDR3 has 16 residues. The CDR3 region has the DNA TGCGCCAGCAGCCGGGAAGGTCTAGCGGGATTAGGCGAGCAGTACTTC. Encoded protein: CASSREGLAGLGEQYF.

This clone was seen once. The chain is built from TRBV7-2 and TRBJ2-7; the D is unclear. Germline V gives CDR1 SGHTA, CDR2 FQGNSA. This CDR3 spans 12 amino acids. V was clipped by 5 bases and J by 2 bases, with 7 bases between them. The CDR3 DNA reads TGTGCCAGCAGCCTATTCCCCTACGAGCAGTACTTC. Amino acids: CASSLFPYEQYF.

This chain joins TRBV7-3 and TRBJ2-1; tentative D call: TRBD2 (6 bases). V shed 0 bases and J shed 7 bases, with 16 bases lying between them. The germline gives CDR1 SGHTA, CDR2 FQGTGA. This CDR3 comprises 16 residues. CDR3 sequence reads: CASSLTRGSGSNEQFF. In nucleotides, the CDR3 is TGTGCCAGCAGCTTAACCCGGGGTAGCGGAAGTAATGAGCAGTTCTTC.

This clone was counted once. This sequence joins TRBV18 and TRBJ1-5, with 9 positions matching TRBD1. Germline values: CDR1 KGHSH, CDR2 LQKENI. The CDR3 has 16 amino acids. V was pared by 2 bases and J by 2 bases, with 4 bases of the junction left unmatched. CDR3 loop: CASSPLRQGGNQPQHF. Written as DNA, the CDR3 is TGTGCCAGCTCACCATTAAGACAGGGGGGCAATCAGCCCCAGCATTTT.

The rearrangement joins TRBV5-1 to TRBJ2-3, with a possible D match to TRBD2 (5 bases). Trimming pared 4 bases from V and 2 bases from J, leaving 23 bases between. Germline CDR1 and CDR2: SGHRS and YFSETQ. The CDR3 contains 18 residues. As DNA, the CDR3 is TGCGCCAGCAGCCCCCCCGTGGCAGCCCCGGGGTACACAGATACGCAGTATTTT. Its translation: CASSPPVAAPGYTDTQYF.

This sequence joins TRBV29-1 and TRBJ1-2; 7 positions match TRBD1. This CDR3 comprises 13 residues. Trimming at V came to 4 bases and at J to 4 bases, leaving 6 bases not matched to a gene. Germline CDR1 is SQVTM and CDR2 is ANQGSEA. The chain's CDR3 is CSVAPGGFYGYTF. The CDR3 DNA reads TGCAGCGTTGCCCCAGGGGGTTTCTATGGCTACACCTTC.

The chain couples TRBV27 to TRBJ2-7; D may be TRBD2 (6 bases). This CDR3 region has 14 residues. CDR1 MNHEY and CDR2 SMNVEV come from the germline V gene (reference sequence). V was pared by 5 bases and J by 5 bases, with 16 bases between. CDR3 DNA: TGTGCCAGCAGTCTACTAGGGAGGATCCACGAGCAGTACTTC. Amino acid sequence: CASSLLGRIHEQYF.

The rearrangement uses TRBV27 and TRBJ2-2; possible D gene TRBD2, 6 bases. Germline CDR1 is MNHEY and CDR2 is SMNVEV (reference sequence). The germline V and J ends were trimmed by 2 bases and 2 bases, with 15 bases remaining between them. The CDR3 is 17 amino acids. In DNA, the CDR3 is TGTGCCAGCAGTTTAACGCGGGGCAGGTCAAACACCGGGGAGCTGTTTTTT. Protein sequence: CASSLTRGRSNTGELFF.

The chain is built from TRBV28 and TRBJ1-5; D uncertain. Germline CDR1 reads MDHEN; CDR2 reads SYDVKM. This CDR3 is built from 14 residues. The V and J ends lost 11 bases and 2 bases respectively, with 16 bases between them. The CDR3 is CAGTDIWGNQPQHF. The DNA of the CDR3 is TGTGCCGGTACGGATATTTGGGGCAATCAGCCCCAGCATTTT.